The TCR beta chain under discussion was sequenced for a study of T-cell memory formation after mild COVID-19. Looking at the study overall: Clustering of TCRs was largely donor specific.

This clonotype was counted between two and nine times. The antigen is undetermined. Study outcomes and limitations: CD4+ contracting clones were mainly CM and EM; CD8+ ones, EMRA. The pre-infection memory compartment contained some responding clones, suggesting cross-reactive memory joined.

5'RACE primed at constant segments yielded TCR alpha and TCR beta cDNA libraries bearing sample barcodes and UMIs. One entry per CDR3 protein, called by TCRdb with MiXCR from the 5' RACE reads. This table has roughly 120,000 distinct CDR3 sequences, approximately 16% appearing once. V shed 6 bases and J 4 bases; nucleotides not matched to a gene: 0. There are 13 residues in the CDR3. Germline assignment: CDR1 ENHRY and CDR2 SYGVKD. The clonotype originates from an adult woman who had mild COVID-19 (a few samples of this study predate the infection). Cell type and time point are not known. The genes are TRBV10-3 and TRBJ2-1; 10 bases match TRBD2. The source material was PBMCs or a T cell subset sorted from them (not recorded which). The CDR3 DNA reads TGTGCCATCAGAGCGGGGGGGTACAATGAGCAGTTCTTC. It translates to CAIRAGGYNEQFF.